A selection of T cell receptor beta chains follows, all from one sample in a study of beta chain features in type 1 diabetes. Repertoires were generated with immunoSEQ multiplex PCR, while TCRdb's copy carries only in-frame clones and drops some. In the table there are some 330,000 clones, around 12% of which are singletons. Sequences were obtained from naive CD4+ T cells from blood. These receptor sequences come from a young woman with type 1 diabetes. The CDR3 runs from the conserved cysteine through the conserved F or W. D genes are given only for firm matches. Some rows have no size entry. The others give once, few or many, or a class for an expanded clone.

j_call	v_call	cdr3_length	clone_size	d_call	cdr3_nt	cdr3_aa
TRBJ1-2	TRBV28	14	-	-	TGTGCCAGCAGTTTACCGGCAGGGTTGGGTGGCTACACCTTC	CASSLPAGLGGYTF
TRBJ1-5	TRBV30	13	-	-	TGTGCCCTGGGGGCGGGCGGCAATCAGCCCCAGCATTTT	CALGAGGNQPQHF
TRBJ1-5	TRBV19	17	once	TRBD1	TGTGCCAGTAGTATTCAGGACAGGACGTTTAGCAATCAGCCCCAGCATTTT	CASSIQDRTFSNQPQHF
TRBJ2-7	TRBV10-3	13	-	-	TGTGCCATCGGCGGGACCCCTTCCTACGAGCAGTACTTC	CAIGGTPSYEQYF
TRBJ2-7	TRBV4-1	17	-	-	TGCGCCAGCAGCCAAGTGGGGGGACTCCTGACTGCCTACGAGCAGTACTTC	CASSQVGGLLTAYEQYF
TRBJ1-1	TRBV18	14	-	-	TGTGCCAGCTCACTCGAACAGGCTGACACTGAAGCTTTCTTT	CASSLEQADTEAFF
TRBJ1-5	TRBV7-8	18	few	TRBD1	TGTGCCAGCAGCTTAGGTGCCGGGACAGGGGAATACAATCAGCCCCAGCATTTT	CASSLGAGTGEYNQPQHF
TRBJ2-5	TRBV29-1	13	few	TRBD1	TGCAGCTCTCAGGGGGATAGACAAGAGACCCAGTACTTC	CSSQGDRQETQYF
TRBJ2-7	TRBV28	15	few	TRBD1	TGTGCCAGCAGCCAAGCCGGGACAGGGGGATACGAGCAGTACTTC	CASSQAGTGGYEQYF
TRBJ2-1	TRBV28	12	-	-	TGTGCCAGCAGTCCCTTCGTTAATGAGCAGTTCTTC	CASSPFVNEQFF
TRBJ2-5	TRBV9	13	few	-	TGTGCCAGCTCCCGAGATGAAGCAGAGACCCAGTACTTC	CASSRDEAETQYF
TRBJ2-2	TRBV18	16	-	-	TGTGCCAGCTCACCACCGAACCTAGGGAACACCGGGGAGCTGTTTTTT	CASSPPNLGNTGELFF
TRBJ2-4	TRBV21-1	16	-	-	TGTGCCAGCAGCACGCCGGGTCCACTAGCCAAAAACATTCAGTACTTC	CASSTPGPLAKNIQYF
TRBJ2-1	TRBV6-6	14	-	TRBD2	TGTGCCAGCACCGTAGCGGGGCCAGCAAATGAGCAGTTCTTC	CASTVAGPANEQFF
TRBJ2-2	TRBV9	14	-	-	TGTGCCAGCAGACAAACAGGATACACCGGGGAGCTGTTTTTT	CASRQTGYTGELFF
TRBJ2-5	TRBV7-2	11	-	-	TGTGCCAGCAGCTCACCCGGGACCCAGTACTTC	CASSSPGTQYF
TRBJ1-5	TRBV6-6	14	few	-	TGTGCCAGCAGTTTTGCAGGTGGCAATCAGCCCCAGCATTTT	CASSFAGGNQPQHF
TRBJ1-3	TRBV30	14	few	-	TGTGCCTGGAACAGGGCAGGCCCGGGAAACACCATATATTTT	CAWNRAGPGNTIYF
TRBJ2-5	TRBV5-1	16	-	TRBD1	TGCGCCAGCAGCTTGAGCGGCGACAGGGTGGGAGAGACCCAGTACTTC	CASSLSGDRVGETQYF
TRBJ2-1	TRBV14	14	few	TRBD2	TGTGCCAGCAGCCAAGATGACGTTGCGGGAGGGCTGTTCTTC	CASSQDDVAGGLFF
TRBJ2-3	TRBV4-3	16	-	TRBD1	TGCGCCAGCAGCCAAGAGGGGACAGGAAGTGGAGATACGCAGTATTTT	CASSQEGTGSGDTQYF
TRBJ2-4	TRBV27	13	few	-	TGTGCCAGCAGTCCAATCCTCGGGGACATTCAGTACTTC	CASSPILGDIQYF
TRBJ1-1	TRBV21-1	12	few	-	TGTGCCAGCCGAGGCCTGGGCACTGAAGCTTTCTTT	CASRGLGTEAFF
TRBJ1-1	TRBV29-1	13	few	TRBD1	TGCAGCGTTGGCACAGGGGGCATCACTGAAGCTTTCTTT	CSVGTGGITEAFF
TRBJ2-5	TRBV5-1	15	few	TRBD2	TGCGCCAGCAGCTTGGAAGCGGGAGGGCCGGAGACCCAGTACTTC	CASSLEAGGPETQYF
TRBJ1-2	TRBV4-3	14	few	TRBD1	TGCGCCAGCGGGGGACAGGGTGAAGGCTATGGCTACACCTTC	CASGGQGEGYGYTF
TRBJ1-1	TRBV7-8	14	-	-	TGTGCCAGCAGCCCGGGACACGCGAACACTGAAGCTTTCTTT	CASSPGHANTEAFF
TRBJ1-5	TRBV30	14	-	-	TGTGCCTGGAGTGGGCTGTCTAGCAATCAGCCCCAGCATTTT	CAWSGLSSNQPQHF
TRBJ2-7	TRBV28	14	-	-	TGTGCCAGCAGTTTACCCGGGAGTCACTACGAGCAGTACTTC	CASSLPGSHYEQYF
TRBJ2-7	TRBV5-4	16	-	TRBD2	TGTGCCAGCACCACCGGGGGACTAGCGGGAGTGTACGAGCAGTACTTC	CASTTGGLAGVYEQYF
TRBJ1-2	TRBV6-5	13	-	-	TGTGCCAGCCTTACACCAGGGAACTATGGCTACACCTTC	CASLTPGNYGYTF
TRBJ2-7	TRBV18	14	-	TRBD1	TGTGCCAGCTCTTCCAACAGGGGCCCCTACGAGCAGTACTTC	CASSSNRGPYEQYF
TRBJ1-6	TRBV4-1	12	-	-	TGCGCCAGCAGCCGGGGCGTCTTTCCCCTCCACTTT	CASSRGVFPLHF
TRBJ2-5	TRBV30	14	few	-	TGTGCCTGGAGCGTAGGACAGAACCAAGAGACCCAGTACTTC	CAWSVGQNQETQYF
TRBJ2-2	TRBV14	15	-	TRBD1	TGTGCCAGCAGCCGCGGACAGGCCAACACCGGGGAGCTGTTTTTT	CASSRGQANTGELFF
TRBJ1-1	TRBV7-9	16	few	TRBD1	TGTGCCAGCAGCCGGGGGAACAGGGGGCAAAGGACTGAAGCTTTCTTT	CASSRGNRGQRTEAFF
TRBJ1-6	TRBV5-1	14	few	TRBD1	TGCGCCAGCGGAGCCGGGACAGATAATTCACCCCTCCACTTT	CASGAGTDNSPLHF
TRBJ1-2	TRBV2	14	-	-	TGTGCCAGCAGCGGAACCCCGGGAGGCTATGGCTACACCTTC	CASSGTPGGYGYTF
TRBJ2-7	TRBV5-1	12	-	-	TGCGCCAGCAGCTTGGCCGCGCACGAGCAGTACTTC	CASSLAAHEQYF